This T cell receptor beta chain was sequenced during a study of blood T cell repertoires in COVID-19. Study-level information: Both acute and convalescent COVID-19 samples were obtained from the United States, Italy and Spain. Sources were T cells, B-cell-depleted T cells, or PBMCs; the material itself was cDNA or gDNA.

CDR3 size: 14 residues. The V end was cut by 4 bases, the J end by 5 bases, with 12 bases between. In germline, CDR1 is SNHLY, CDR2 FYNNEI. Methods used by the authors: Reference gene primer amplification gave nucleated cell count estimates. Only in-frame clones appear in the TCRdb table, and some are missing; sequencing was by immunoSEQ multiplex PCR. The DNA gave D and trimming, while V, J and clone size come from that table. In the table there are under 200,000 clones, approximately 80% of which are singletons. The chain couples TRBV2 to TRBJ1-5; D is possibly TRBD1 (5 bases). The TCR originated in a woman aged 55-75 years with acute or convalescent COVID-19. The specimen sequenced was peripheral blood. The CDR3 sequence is CASSAGFRDQPQHF. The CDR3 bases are TGTGCCAGCAGTGCAGGGTTTCGGGATCAGCCCCAGCATTTT.